The 10 T cell receptor beta chains presented below share a single source sample, sequenced in a study of cytomegalovirus exposure and HLA in healthy donors listed by TCRdb under 2017. The method was the immunoSEQ multiplex PCR assay. For the multiplex PCR, a mixture combining 60 forward primers for TCR Vbeta segments and 13 reverse primers for TCR Jbeta segments was used. TCRdb limited this immuneACCESS table to in-frame rearrangements with V and J called. A share of clones is missing; checked studies link under half to unresolved V genes, and the rest is unexplained. The sample records about 210,000 clones, roughly 77% of which are singletons. Of the sample, nearly 0.4% falls within the top ten clones. Material for sequencing was PBMCs. Every receptor here comes from a male donor in good health and CMV-seropositive.

The chain is built from TRBV29-1 and TRBJ2-3, with TRBD1 matching over 8 bases. CDR1 and CDR2 from the germline V gene are SQVTM and ANQGSEA. The length of the CDR3 is 15 residues. V shed 0 bases, J shed 4 bases, and the junction held 6 bases outside the gene matches. The CDR3 nucleotides are TGCAGCGTTGAAGATCAGGGGGCGAGAGCAGATACGCAGTATTTT. Its protein product is CSVEDQGARADTQYF.

The chain links TRBV25-1 to TRBJ2-5; TRBD2 aligns across 9 bases. The better agreement between TRBJ2-7 and the DNA end casts doubt on the J call. Per the germline V gene, CDR1 is MGHDK and CDR2 is SYGVNS. The CDR3 loop spans 13 amino acids. The CDR3 loop is CASRAGGAYEQYF. Written as DNA, the CDR3 is TGTGCCAGCAGAGCGGGGGGCGCCTACGAGCAGTACTTC.

V usage is TRBV7-2 and J usage is TRBJ2-7; maybe TRBD2 (6 bases). The germline gives CDR1 SGHTA, CDR2 FQGNSA. V gave up 8 bases and J gave up 1 base, with 21 bases separating them. CDR3 size: 16 residues. The CDR3 nucleotides are TGTGCCAGCTGTAACCCGGGGGACGCGAGATCCTACGAGCAGTACTTC. Encoded protein: CASCNPGDARSYEQYF.

This clone has a handful of counts. V and J are TRBV18 and TRBJ2-7; maybe TRBD1 (6 bases). Germline V CDR1 and CDR2: KGHSH, LQKENI. V was trimmed by 3 bases and J by 0 bases, leaving 9 bases between them. The CDR3 runs 14 residues. The CDR3 loop reads CASSPRDNSYEQYF. The CDR3 DNA is TGTGCCAGCTCACCCCGGGACAACTCCTACGAGCAGTACTTC.

CDR3 loop: CASSHPDFPEAFF. DNA for the CDR3: TGCGCCAGCAGCCACCCGGACTTCCCTGAAGCTTTCTTT. The chain joins TRBV4-1 to TRBJ1-1; D remains ambiguous. The CDR3 runs to 13 residues. Between the trimmed V and J ends, which lost 3 bases and 6 bases, there was a span of 11 bases. Germline V gene lookup returns CDR1 MGHRA and CDR2 YSYEKL.

This sequence joins TRBV7-8 and TRBJ2-7; D gene uncertain. The CDR3 covers 12 residues. Germline values: CDR1 SGHVS, CDR2 FQNEAQ. Trimming pared 1 base from V and 4 bases from J, leaving 5 bases between. DNA for the CDR3: TGTGCCAGCAGCTTAGTGAGTTACGAGCAGTACTTC. Translating it yields CASSLVSYEQYF.

The J gene is TRBJ2-2, the V gene TRBV9; D possibly corresponds to TRBD1 (6 bases). This CDR3 has 16 amino acids. From germline, CDR1 is SGDLS and CDR2 YYNGEE. V was pared by 5 bases and J by 0 bases, with 14 bases between. The DNA of the CDR3 is TGTGCCAGCAGTCAGGACAGCACCGCGAACACCGGGGAGCTGTTTTTT. The encoded protein is CASSQDSTANTGELFF.

The chain combines TRBV5-6 with TRBJ2-1, with TRBD1 matching over 7 bases. The CDR3 spans 17 residues. Trimming removed 3 bases from V and 8 bases from J; junction bases left unmatched: 17. The germline V gene encodes CDR1 SGHDT and CDR2 YYEEEE. The CDR3 DNA reads TGTGCCAGCAGCTCTCCATACAGGGGTTTGTTTGCCTATGAGCAGTTCTTC. It yields the protein CASSSPYRGLFAYEQFF.

The chain has TRBV5-4 and TRBJ2-1; TRBD2 aligns across 10 bases. Trimming at V came to 3 bases and at J to 4 bases, leaving 7 bases not matched to a gene. The CDR3 extends over 16 amino acids. Germline V gene data show CDR1 as SGHNT and CDR2 as YYREEE (reference sequence). CDR3 nucleotides: TGTGCCAGCAGCTCCCCTAGCGGGGGAGCATACAATGAGCAGTTCTTC. Residues: CASSSPSGGAYNEQFF. The whole variable domain, remainder taken from reference TRBV5-4 and TRBJ2-1, is ETGVTQSPTHLIKTRGQQVTLRCSSQSGHNTVSWYQQALGQGPQFIFQYYREEENGRGNFPPRFSGLQFPNYSSELNVNALELDDSALYLCASSSPSGGAYNEQFFGPGTRLTVL.

The chain employs TRBV19 and TRBJ1-4, with a tentative D call TRBD1 (5 bases). CDR1 is LNHDA and CDR2 is SQIVND in the germline V gene (reference sequence). The CDR3 runs 15 residues. V lost 5 bases to trimming and J lost 5 bases, with 15 bases between them. CDR3 protein: CASSSRQLSNEKLFF. For the CDR3, the DNA is TGTGCCAGTAGTTCGCGACAGCTTTCGAATGAAAAACTGTTTTTT.